These 24 T cell receptor beta chains came from one sample sequenced in a study of vaccination effects on CD4 cells after COVID-19 (dated by TCRdb to 2021 to 2024). After 10 days of culture, CD4+ T cells were isolated with the EasySep CD4+ T cell isolation kit. For these receptors, no antigen is known. Libraries were built with the immunoSEQ multiplex PCR assay. TCRdb re-hosts the immuneACCESS table, in-frame sequences only. Its copies lack some clones; in the studies checked, an unresolved V gene accounts for under half of them, and the cause for the rest is not known. This sample is represented by more than 50,000 clones; 60% to 85% of them were singletons. The ten biggest clones cover roughly 3.2% of the sample. Specimen: CD4+ T cells from PBMCs cultured without peptide, collected before COVID-19 vaccination. The receptors here all came from a human donor who received a COVID-19 vaccine.

The chain uses TRBV12-3 or TRBV12-4 and TRBJ1-2; TRBD1 agrees at 7 bases. The CDR3 runs 13 residues. With 6 bases clipped from V and 6 bases from J, the junction kept 7 bases outside the gene matches. The CDR3 spells CASSPGTADGYTF. The CDR3 DNA reads TGTGCCAGCAGCCCCGGGACAGCAGATGGCTACACCTTC.

The V call is TRBV6-4, the J call TRBJ2-1, with 9 nucleotides matching TRBD2. CDR1 and CDR2 (germline): MRHNA, SNTAGT. V lost 0 bases and J lost 5; bases outside the gene matches: 8. The CDR3 totals 17 residues. DNA of the CDR3: TGTGCCAGCAGTGACTCGTGGCGGGGGGGCCCTAACAATGAGCAGTTCTTC. Its translation is CASSDSWRGGPNNEQFF.

The chain is built from TRBV6-4 and TRBJ1-3; D remains unclear. Per the germline V gene, CDR1 is MRHNA and CDR2 is SNTAGT. V was cut by 8 bases and J by 3 bases, with 14 bases left in between. This CDR3 is built from 14 residues. The CDR3 reads CASPEPDNGNTIYF. CDR3 nucleotides: TGTGCCAGCCCGGAGCCCGACAATGGAAACACCATATATTTT.

The chain employs TRBV5-1 and TRBJ2-4; 9 bases map to TRBD2. The CDR3 is 18 residues long. The trim removed 4 bases at V and 8 bases at J, leaving 19 bases unmatched. Germline CDR1 and CDR2: SGHRS and YFSETQ. The CDR3 loop is CASSPRETALSGGDIQYF. DNA for the CDR3: TGCGCCAGCAGCCCGAGAGAGACAGCCCTTAGCGGGGGTGACATTCAGTACTTC. The full variable domain, with the rest looked up from reference TRBV5-1 and TRBJ2-4, is KAGVTQTPRYLIKTRGQQVTLSCSPISGHRSVSWYQQTPGQGLQFLFEYFSETQRNKGNFPGRFSGRQFSNSRSEMNVSTLELGDSALYLCASSPRETALSGGDIQYFGAGTRLSVL.

The rearrangement uses TRBV7-9 and TRBJ1-2; D is undetermined. The V gene's germline CDR1 is SEHNR and CDR2 FQNEAQ (reference sequence). CDR3 size: 11 residues. The V and J ends lost 1 base and 7 bases respectively, with 4 bases between them. The CDR3 is CASSLVGGYTF. The CDR3 nucleotides are TGTGCCAGCAGCTTAGTTGGTGGCTACACCTTC. The full variable domain, with the rest looked up from reference TRBV7-9 and TRBJ1-2, is DTGVSQNPRHKITKRGQNVTFRCDPISEHNRLYWYRQTLGQGPEFLTYFQNEAQLEKSRLLSDRFSAERPKGSFSTLEIQRTEQGDSAMYLCASSLVGGYTFGSGTRLTVV.

The chain uses TRBV5-1 and TRBJ1-4; D is perhaps TRBD1 (6 bases). The CDR3 spans 15 residues. CDR1 is SGHRS and CDR2 is YFSETQ in the germline V gene. V was trimmed by 4 bases and J by 8 bases, leaving 18 bases between them. This chain's CDR3 is CASSGGAHAGEKLFF. Here the CDR3 DNA reads TGCGCCAGCAGCGGGGGGGCGCATGCGGGCGAAAAACTGTTTTTT.

This chain links TRBV21-1 with TRBJ1-2; TRBD1 is the table's D call, not checked against the DNA. TRBV21-1 counts as a pseudogene. The CDR3 runs 17 residues. The CDR3 DNA follows: TGTGCCAGCAGCAGCCCGGGGGGACAGGGGTCAGCCTATGGCTACACCTTC. Translation gives CASSSPGGQGSAYGYTF.

This chain links TRBV5-1 with TRBJ2-6; D is undetermined. This CDR3 is 15 amino acids long. Germline V gene data show CDR1 as SGHRS and CDR2 as YFSETQ. V was trimmed by 7 bases and J by 0 bases, leaving 11 bases between them. CDR3 sequence reads: CASHDPSSGANVLTF. The CDR3 bases are TGCGCCAGCCATGATCCAAGCTCTGGGGCCAACGTCCTGACTTTC.

This clone was seen a few times. This chain links TRBV7-2 with TRBJ2-4, with D hard to call. Trimming took off 5 bases at V and 7 bases at J, with 12 bases between the two ends. Germline-derived CDR1 and CDR2 are SGHTA and FQGNSA. The length of the CDR3 is 13 residues. The CDR3 DNA reads TGTGCCAGCAGCCCATACGGTGGGAACATTCAGTACTTC. Translating it yields CASSPYGGNIQYF.

Here the CDR3 reads CASSLTSGGSYNEQFF. CDR3 nucleotides: TGCGCCAGCAGCTTGACTAGCGGGGGGTCCTACAATGAGCAGTTCTTC. The chain links TRBV5-1 to TRBJ2-1, with 12 bases that match TRBD2. The CDR3 length is 16 residues. J was trimmed by 1 base and V by 1 base; bases with no gene match: 0. Per the germline V gene, CDR1 is SGHRS and CDR2 is YFSETQ. Using reference TRBV5-1 and TRBJ2-1 for the parts outside the CDR3, the full variable domain is KAGVTQTPRYLIKTRGQQVTLSCSPISGHRSVSWYQQTPGQGLQFLFEYFSETQRNKGNFPGRFSGRQFSNSRSEMNVSTLELGDSALYLCASSLTSGGSYNEQFFGPGTRLTVL.

This chain links TRBV10-1 with TRBJ2-2; 8 positions agree with TRBD1. Germline V gene lookup returns CDR1 WNHNN and CDR2 SYGVQD (reference sequence). This CDR3 has 12 amino acids. With V trimmed by 5 bases and J by 13 bases, 6 bases remained unmatched. The CDR3 loop is CASSQGQGGLFF. The CDR3 bases are TGCGCCAGCAGTCAAGGACAGGGTGGGCTGTTTTTT.

This chain connects TRBV27 to TRBJ1-5; no definite D call. CDR1 is MNHEY, CDR2 SMNVEV, per germline (reference sequence). CDR3 length: 14 residues. The ends were cut back, 1 base at V and 3 bases at J, with 7 bases in the middle. In DNA, the CDR3 is TGTGCCAGCAGTTTATTGGGGAACAATCAGCCCCAGCATTTT. It specifies CASSLLGNNQPQHF.

This sequence joins TRBV4-3 and TRBJ2-2; D is uncertain. This CDR3 is built from 16 residues. Per germline, CDR1 LGHNA and CDR2 YSLEER. The V end lost 0 bases, the J end lost 1 base, and 9 bases lay between the germline ends. The CDR3 region has the DNA TGCGCCAGCAGCCAAGATTGGCTGGAGAACACCGGGGAGCTGTTTTTT. It yields the protein CASSQDWLENTGELFF.

The chain employs TRBV4-2 and TRBJ1-2; 10 positions agree with TRBD1. Germline CDR1 and CDR2: LGHNA and YNFKEQ. This CDR3 comprises 17 residues. V lost 3 bases to trimming and J lost 7 bases; unmatched junction nucleotides: 14. The CDR3 DNA sequence: TGTGCCAGCAGCCAGGGGAGACAGGGGGCGGTAGAAGGTGGCTACACCTTC. It codes for CASSQGRQGAVEGGYTF.

This rearrangement joins TRBV6-5 to TRBJ1-2; D uncertain. The CDR3 contains 14 residues. The V end lost 4 bases, the J end lost 0 bases, and 9 bases lay between the germline ends. The germline CDR1 and CDR2 sequences are MNHEY and SVGAGI. CDR3 loop: CASSFMGPNYGYTF. In DNA, the CDR3 is TGTGCCAGCAGTTTTATGGGTCCTAACTATGGCTACACCTTC.

V and J are TRBV30 and TRBJ1-2; D is unclear. The CDR3 is 12 residues long. The V gene's germline CDR1 is GTSNPN and CDR2 SVGIG (reference sequence). V was trimmed by 4 bases and J by 5 bases, leaving 11 bases between them. DNA for the CDR3: TGTGCCTGGACTGGGAGGCGGTATGGCTACACCTTC. It codes for CAWTGRRYGYTF.

The chain couples TRBV29-1 to TRBJ1-2; tentative D call: TRBD1 (6 bases). Per germline, CDR1 SQVTM and CDR2 ANQGSEA. The V end was cut by 8 bases, the J end by 3 bases, with 16 bases between. CDR3 length: 13 amino acids. The CDR3 DNA reads TGCAGCTCCTTGACGGGGGCGGACTATGGCTACACCTTC. Translating it yields CSSLTGADYGYTF. Full variable domain (outside the CDR3, taken from reference TRBV29-1 and TRBJ1-2): SAVISQKPSRDICQRGTSLTIQCQVDSQVTMMFWYRQQPGQSLTLIATANQGSEATYESGFVIDKFPISRPNLTFSTLTVSNMSPEDSSIYLCSSLTGADYGYTFGSGTRLTVV.

This clone was counted only a few times. J is TRBJ1-1 and V is TRBV2, with D uncertain. The germline CDR1 and CDR2 sequences are SNHLY and FYNNEI. The V gene lost 3 bases and the J gene lost 7 bases, with 6 bases spanning the gap. There are 11 residues in the CDR3. The CDR3 coding sequence is TGTGCCAGCAGTGAGGCCCGTGAAGCTTTCTTT. Amino acid sequence: CASSEAREAFF.

This chain joins TRBV29-1 and TRBJ2-2; perhaps TRBD1 as D (6 bases). The CDR3 consists of 12 residues. The germline V and J ends were trimmed by 6 bases and 6 bases, with 11 bases remaining between them. Germline assignment: CDR1 SQVTM and CDR2 ANQGSEA. The chain's CDR3 is CSVEGVSGELFF. In DNA, the CDR3 is TGCAGCGTAGAGGGGGTTTCCGGGGAGCTGTTTTTT.

The chain recombines TRBV4-1 with TRBJ2-1, with D hard to call. The germline V gene encodes CDR1 MGHRA and CDR2 YSYEKL. The CDR3 is made up of 15 amino acids. Trimming removed 1 base at V and 4 bases at J, with 11 bases between. The CDR3 is CASSQGVAPYNEQFF. The CDR3 region has the DNA TGCGCCAGCAGCCAAGGAGTTGCTCCTTACAATGAGCAGTTCTTC.

V gene TRBV27 combines with J gene TRBJ1-3; D call uncertain. CDR1 is MNHEY and CDR2 is SMNVEV in the germline V gene (reference sequence). The CDR3 totals 14 residues. V lost 9 bases and J lost 6, with 18 bases in between. The CDR3 reads CARPLYISENTIYF. Written as DNA, the CDR3 is TGTGCCAGACCATTATACATTAGTGAAAACACCATATATTTT.

This clone has just a few counts. The V and J genes are TRBV29-1 and TRBJ1-1; 10 nucleotides align to TRBD1. The CDR3 totals 11 residues. V trimming: 1 base; J trimming: 13 bases; junction bases outside the gene matches: 3. Germline-derived CDR1 and CDR2 are SQVTM and ANQGSEA. The CDR3 protein is CSVEGTGGFFF. The DNA of the CDR3 is TGCAGCGTTGAAGGGACAGGGGGGTTTTTCTTT. The variable domain in full, with the rest retrieved from reference TRBV29-1 and TRBJ1-1, is SAVISQKPSRDICQRGTSLTIQCQVDSQVTMMFWYRQQPGQSLTLIATANQGSEATYESGFVIDKFPISRPNLTFSTLTVSNMSPEDSSIYLCSVEGTGGFFFGQGTRLTVV.

This chain links TRBV6-2 or TRBV6-3 with TRBJ2-7, with unresolved D. This CDR3 region has 14 residues. With 3 bases removed from V and 3 bases from J, the gap between germline ends came to 12 bases. Germline V lookup: CDR1 MNHEY, CDR2 SVGEGT. The CDR3 loop is CASSYRQTIYEQYV. CDR3 nucleotide sequence: TGTGCCAGCAGTTATCGGCAGACAATCTACGAGCAGTACGTC.

This clone was seen more than once but under ten times. This chain joins TRBV2 and TRBJ1-3; D may be TRBD1 (5 bases). The germline V gene encodes CDR1 SNHLY and CDR2 FYNNEI. The CDR3 is made up of 15 amino acids. The V gene lost 7 bases and the J gene lost 5 bases, with 18 bases spanning the gap. This CDR3 is CASTKGRGRRNTIYF. The DNA for the CDR3 is TGTGCCAGCACTAAAGGTAGGGGCCGTCGAAACACCATATATTTT.